The count of the clone carrying this T cell receptor (beta chain) is one. There are 15 residues in the CDR3. Germline loops: CDR1 SGHRS, CDR2 YFSETQ. V gave up 6 bases and J gave up 2 bases; unmatched junction bases: 8. In the original processing: Nucleated cell number was recorded as an estimate derived from reference gene primer amplification. The repertoire was sequenced with immunoSEQ multiplex PCR; TCRdb's copy has only in-frame clones and lacks some. The D gene and trimming were derived from the DNA, and the V and J assignments and clone size from that table. The table has about 140,000 clones, approximately 79% seen once. The data originate from a study of blood T cell repertoires in COVID-19. About the research overall: Sample material is recorded as cDNA or gDNA derived from T cells, B-cell-depleted T cells, or PBMCs.

The J gene is TRBJ2-5, the V gene TRBV5-1, with 9 bases identical to TRBD1. The TCR sequence derives from a man in his sixties with acute or convalescent COVID-19. The sample was peripheral blood. The CDR3 nucleotides read TGCGCCAGCAACGATGGGACAGGGACACAAGAGACCCAGTACTTC. Its protein is CASNDGTGTQETQYF. Based on the CDR3 plus reference TRBV5-1 and TRBJ2-5, the full variable domain is KAGVTQTPRYLIKTRGQQVTLSCSPISGHRSVSWYQQTPGQGLQFLFEYFSETQRNKGNFPGRFSGRQFSNSRSEMNVSTLELGDSALYLCASNDGTGTQETQYFGPGTRLLVL.